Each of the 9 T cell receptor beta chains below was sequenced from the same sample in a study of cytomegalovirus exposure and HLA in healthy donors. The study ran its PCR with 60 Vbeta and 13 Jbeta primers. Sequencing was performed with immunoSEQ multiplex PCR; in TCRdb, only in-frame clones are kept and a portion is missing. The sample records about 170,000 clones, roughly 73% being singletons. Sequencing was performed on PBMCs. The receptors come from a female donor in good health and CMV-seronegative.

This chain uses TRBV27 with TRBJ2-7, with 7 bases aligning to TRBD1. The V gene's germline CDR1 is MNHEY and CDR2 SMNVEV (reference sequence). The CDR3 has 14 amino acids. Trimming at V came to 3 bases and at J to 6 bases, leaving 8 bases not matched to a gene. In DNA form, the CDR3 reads TGTGCCAGCAGTTTCTCCTCAACAGGGGTCGAGCAGTACTTC. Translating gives CASSFSSTGVEQYF.

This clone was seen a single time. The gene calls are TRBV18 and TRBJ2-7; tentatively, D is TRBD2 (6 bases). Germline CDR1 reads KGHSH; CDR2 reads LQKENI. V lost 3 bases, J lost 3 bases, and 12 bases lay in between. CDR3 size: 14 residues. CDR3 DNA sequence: TGTGCCAGCTCACCGTTGGCCGGGAGCTACGAGCAGTACTTC. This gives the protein CASSPLAGSYEQYF.

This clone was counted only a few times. The CDR3 loop reads CASSFAARGKSPETQYF. In nucleotides, the CDR3 is TGTGCCAGCAGCTTCGCCGCCAGGGGCAAGTCTCCAGAGACCCAGTACTTC. V and J are TRBV11-1 and TRBJ2-5; tentative D call: TRBD1 (6 bases). The CDR3 totals 17 residues. Trimming pared 3 bases from V and 4 bases from J, leaving 21 bases between. Germline CDR1 reads SGHAT; CDR2 reads FQDESV (reference sequence).

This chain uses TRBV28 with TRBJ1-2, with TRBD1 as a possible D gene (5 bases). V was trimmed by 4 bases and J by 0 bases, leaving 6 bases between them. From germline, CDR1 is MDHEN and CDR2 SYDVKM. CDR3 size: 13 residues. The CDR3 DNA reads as TGTGCCAGCAGTTGGACAACTAACTATGGCTACACCTTC. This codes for CASSWTTNYGYTF.

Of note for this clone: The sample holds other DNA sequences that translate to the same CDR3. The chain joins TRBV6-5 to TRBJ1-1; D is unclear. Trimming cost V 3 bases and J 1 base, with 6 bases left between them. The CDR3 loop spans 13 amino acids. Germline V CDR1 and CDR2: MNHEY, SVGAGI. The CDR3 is CASSYEGNTEAFF. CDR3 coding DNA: TGTGCCAGCAGTTATGAGGGGAACACTGAAGCTTTCTTT.

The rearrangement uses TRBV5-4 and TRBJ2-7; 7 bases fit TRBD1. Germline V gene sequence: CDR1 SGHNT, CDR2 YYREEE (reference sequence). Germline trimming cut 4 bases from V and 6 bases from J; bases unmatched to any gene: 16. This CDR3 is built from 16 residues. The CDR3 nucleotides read TGTGCCAGCAGCCGAGTGGACAGGCCCCCCTTTTCCGAGCAGTACTTC. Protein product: CASSRVDRPPFSEQYF.

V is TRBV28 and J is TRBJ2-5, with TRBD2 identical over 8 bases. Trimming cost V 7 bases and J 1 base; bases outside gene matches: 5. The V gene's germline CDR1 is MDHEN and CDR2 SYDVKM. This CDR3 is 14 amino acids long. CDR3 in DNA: TGTGCCAGCAAAACCGGGGGGGGCCAAGAGACCCAGTACTTC. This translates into CASKTGGGQETQYF.

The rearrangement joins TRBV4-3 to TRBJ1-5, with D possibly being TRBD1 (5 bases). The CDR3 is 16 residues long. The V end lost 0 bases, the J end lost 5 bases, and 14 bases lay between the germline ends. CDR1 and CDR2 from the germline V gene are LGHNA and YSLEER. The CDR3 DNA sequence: TGCGCCAGCAGCCAAGATTTGCCTCCGGGGGATCAGCCCCAGCATTTT. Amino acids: CASSQDLPPGDQPQHF.

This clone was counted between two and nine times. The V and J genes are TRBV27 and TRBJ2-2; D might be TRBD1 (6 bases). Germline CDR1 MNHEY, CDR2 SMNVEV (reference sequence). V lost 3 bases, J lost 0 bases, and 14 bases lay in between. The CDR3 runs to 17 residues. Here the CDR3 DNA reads TGTGCCAGCAGTTTTGGGGGCGCGGTGACGAACACCGGGGAGCTGTTTTTT. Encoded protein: CASSFGGAVTNTGELFF.